Below, 4 T cell receptor beta chains from the same sample are listed, as sequenced in a study of T cell responses to AZD1222 COVID-19 vaccine. The assay was immunoSEQ multiplex PCR, and TCRdb's table has in-frame clones only and misses some. The sample contains some 140,000 clones, 80% to 95% of which appear only once. Sample: peripheral blood, taken 28 days after the second AZD1222 dose. Source of these receptors: an adult who received the AZD1222 COVID-19 vaccine.

The chain links TRBV30 to TRBJ1-5, with 7 nucleotides matching TRBD1. Unmatched junction bases numbered 9, after V lost 0 bases and J lost 1 base. The germline V gene has CDR1 GTSNPN and CDR2 SVGIG (reference sequence). The CDR3 is 17 amino acids. CDR3 nucleotide sequence: TGTGCCTGGAGTGTACCCCGGACAGGAGCAAGCAATCAGCCCCAGCATTTT. It is translated as CAWSVPRTGASNQPQHF.

The chain is built from TRBV4-3 and TRBJ2-5; D unclear. Trimming removed 0 bases from V and 5 bases from J, with 7 bases in between. This CDR3 comprises 13 residues. CDR1 LGHNA and CDR2 YSLEER come from the germline V gene. The CDR3 sequence: CASSQDGYETQYF. The CDR3 DNA reads TGCGCCAGCAGCCAAGATGGATACGAGACCCAGTACTTC.

Written as DNA, the CDR3 is TGTGCCAGCAGCTTAGACCTCCCTCAAGTAGCTGAAGCTTTCTTT. As protein: CASSLDLPQVAEAFF. The chain couples TRBV13 to TRBJ1-1; D uncertain. V was trimmed by 1 base and J by 6 bases, leaving 15 bases between them. Germline V gene lookup returns CDR1 PRHDT and CDR2 FYEKMQ (reference sequence). The CDR3 contains 15 residues.

Concerning this clone: Additional DNA sequences in this sample encode the identical CDR3. The chain is built from TRBV2 and TRBJ2-1; D ambiguous. There are 11 residues in the CDR3. Germline loops: CDR1 SNHLY, CDR2 FYNNEI. V dropped 3 bases and J dropped 9 bases, with 6 bases sitting between them. Here the CDR3 DNA reads TGTGCCAGCAGTGAGGGTGGTGAGCAGTTCTTC. Its protein is CASSEGGEQFF.